These 31 T cell receptor beta chains originate from one sample sequenced in a study of blood T cell repertoires in COVID-19. Generated by immunoSEQ multiplex PCR, the TCRdb table keeps only in-frame clones and is missing some. The data contain about 230,000 clones, roughly 89% of them singletons. Sequencing used PBMCs or T cells enriched from blood (not recorded which). These receptors were collected from a woman in her 30s with acute COVID-19.

This clone was found once. The chain uses TRBV4-3 and TRBJ1-6; D gene unclear. The CDR3 is made up of 13 amino acids. CDR1 is LGHNA, CDR2 YSLEER, per germline. Trimming took 0 bases from V and 10 from J, leaving 7 bases between them. DNA of the CDR3: TGCGCCAGCAGCCAAGATCGAGGATCACCCCTCCACTTT. It translates to CASSQDRGSPLHF.

The rearrangement links TRBV19 to TRBJ2-5; TRBD2 matches at 7 bases. With V trimmed by 2 bases and J by 1 base, 10 bases remained unmatched. The germline V gene encodes CDR1 LNHDA and CDR2 SQIVND (reference sequence). This CDR3 is built from 17 residues. The CDR3 sequence: CASSIFFSGGGQETQYF. The CDR3 bases are TGTGCCAGTAGTATATTTTTTTCGGGGGGAGGCCAAGAGACCCAGTACTTC.

The chain recombines TRBV6-5 with TRBJ2-2; no definite D call. Trimming left V 2 bases short and J 8 bases short, with 6 bases between. This CDR3 is 12 amino acids long. CDR1 and CDR2 (germline): MNHEY, SVGAGI. The CDR3 coding sequence is TGTGCCAGCAGTTACAATTTAGGGGAGCTGTTTTTT. Its translation: CASSYNLGELFF.

This clone appeared a few times. The chain couples TRBV29-1 to TRBJ1-2; 9 positions agree with TRBD1. Germline trimming cut 3 bases from V and 4 bases from J; bases unmatched to any gene: 6. The length of the CDR3 is 14 residues. Germline CDR1 reads SQVTM; CDR2 reads ANQGSEA. The CDR3 is CSVEAGQGFYGYTF. CDR3 DNA: TGCAGCGTTGAGGCGGGACAGGGCTTCTATGGCTACACCTTC.

The chain uses TRBV28 and TRBJ1-5; D is unclear. V lost 7 bases to trimming and J lost 6 bases, with 10 bases between them. Germline V gene lookup returns CDR1 MDHEN and CDR2 SYDVKM. The CDR3 runs 12 residues. CDR3 DNA: TGTGCCAGCACCTACCTTAGTCAGCCCCAGCATTTT. Protein product: CASTYLSQPQHF.

V usage is TRBV6-5 and J usage is TRBJ2-7, with TRBD1 matching over 7 bases. Germline lookup yields CDR1 MNHEY and CDR2 SVGAGI. The CDR3 contains 15 residues. V trimming: 2 bases; J trimming: 7 bases; junction bases outside the gene matches: 11. The chain's CDR3 is CASSYAQQGTREQYF. CDR3 coding DNA: TGTGCCAGCAGTTACGCTCAACAGGGGACGAGAGAGCAGTACTTC.

This chain joins TRBV7-8 and TRBJ1-6, with 7 nucleotides matching TRBD1. J gave up 5 bases and V 2 bases, and 6 bases lay outside the gene matches. Germline values: CDR1 SGHVS, CDR2 FQNEAQ. This CDR3 is 16 amino acids long. CDR3 in amino acids: CASSLRIRGDNSPLHF. DNA for the CDR3: TGTGCCAGCAGCTTAAGGATCAGGGGGGATAATTCACCCCTCCACTTT.

The sample holds a few counts of this clone. The chain combines TRBV7-2 with TRBJ2-7, with 9 bases identical to TRBD1. The CDR3 runs 14 residues. Germline V gene data show CDR1 as SGHTA and CDR2 as FQGNSA. Unmatched junction bases numbered 7, after V lost 7 bases and J lost 3 bases. In nucleotides, the CDR3 is TGTGCCAGCAACCGACAGGGGGAAAGCTACGAGCAGTACTTC. Translating it yields CASNRQGESYEQYF.

The chain recombines TRBV7-2 with TRBJ2-5; 7 bases are shared with TRBD1. Germline V gene lookup returns CDR1 SGHTA and CDR2 FQGNSA. The length of the CDR3 is 13 residues. V lost 7 bases to trimming and J lost 3 bases; unmatched junction nucleotides: 5. DNA of the CDR3: TGTGCCAGCACCGCCGGGACAGAAGAGACCCAGTACTTC. As protein: CASTAGTEETQYF.

The chain couples TRBV7-2 to TRBJ1-2, with D unclear. This CDR3 is built from 14 residues. Germline V CDR1 and CDR2: SGHTA, FQGNSA. The germline V and J ends were trimmed by 6 bases and 3 bases, with 14 bases remaining between them. As DNA, the CDR3 is TGTGCCAGCAGGCCCGGAGACCGTTACTATGGCTACACCTTC. It is translated as CASRPGDRYYGYTF.

The CDR3 bases are TGTGCCTCCCAGGGCAGAGTGTGGGAAAAACTGTTTTTT. Its protein product is CASQGRVWEKLFF. The rearrangement joins TRBV25-1 to TRBJ1-4; perhaps TRBD1 as D (5 bases). CDR3 size: 13 residues. Germline lookup yields CDR1 MGHDK and CDR2 SYGVNS. V was trimmed by 11 bases and J by 8 bases, leaving 18 bases between them.

V usage is TRBV6-2 or TRBV6-3 and J usage is TRBJ2-7, with TRBD1 matching 9 bases. V gave up 4 bases and J gave up 2 bases; unmatched junction bases: 3. CDR3 length: 14 amino acids. Germline values: CDR1 MNHEY, CDR2 SVGEGT. The CDR3 loop is CASSFGQGTYEQYF. The CDR3 bases are TGTGCCAGCAGTTTCGGACAGGGGACCTACGAGCAGTACTTC.

This clone was observed once. The chain is built from TRBV18 and TRBJ2-7, with 16 bases aligning to TRBD2. Germline V gene lookup returns CDR1 KGHSH and CDR2 LQKENI. This CDR3 has 15 residues. J gave up 2 bases and V 5 bases, and 0 bases lay outside the gene matches. The CDR3 sequence: CASSGTSGGAYEQYF. CDR3 DNA: TGTGCCAGCTCAGGGACTAGCGGGGGGGCCTACGAGCAGTACTTC.

V is TRBV10-3 and J is TRBJ2-7, with unresolved D. Germline CDR1 is ENHRY and CDR2 is SYGVKD. Trimming stripped 2 bases from V and 6 bases from J, with 5 bases between. CDR3 length: 11 residues. CDR3 bases: TGTGCCATCAGTGAGGGCCCCGAGCAGTACTTC. This gives the protein CAISEGPEQYF.

The gene calls are TRBV15 and TRBJ1-6, with a possible D match to TRBD1 (5 bases). CDR3 length: 15 amino acids. V gave up 1 base and J gave up 10 bases, with 14 bases separating them. The germline V gene has CDR1 LNHNV and CDR2 YYDKDF (reference sequence). The chain's CDR3 is CATSRVQVGGSPLHF. The CDR3 DNA sequence: TGTGCCACCAGCAGAGTACAGGTCGGTGGGTCACCCCTCCACTTT.

The chain has TRBV30 and TRBJ1-2; D is perhaps TRBD1 (6 bases). CDR1 GTSNPN and CDR2 SVGIG come from the germline V gene (reference sequence). Trimming cost V 3 bases and J 4 bases, with 15 bases left between them. The CDR3 is 14 residues long. The CDR3 region is CAWSPDRSFYGYTF. Here the CDR3 DNA reads TGTGCCTGGAGCCCGGACAGATCTTTCTATGGCTACACCTTC.

V gene TRBV6-1 combines with J gene TRBJ1-1, with D hard to call. The germline V and J ends were trimmed by 1 base and 2 bases, with 11 bases remaining between them. CDR1 MNHNS and CDR2 SASEGT come from the germline V gene. The CDR3 has 15 amino acids. The CDR3 loop is CASSEVRELNTEAFF. CDR3 bases: TGTGCCAGCAGTGAAGTGAGAGAGCTAAACACTGAAGCTTTCTTT.

This rearrangement joins TRBV6-5 to TRBJ1-4; no definite D call. CDR3 length equals 13 residues. Trimming removed 8 bases from V and 5 bases from J, with 12 bases in between. Germline CDR1 is MNHEY and CDR2 is SVGAGI. The CDR3 coding sequence is TGTGCCAGCGGAAAGGAGGTCAATGAAAAACTGTTTTTT. Its protein product is CASGKEVNEKLFF.

This clone was detected only a few times. Other DNA variants within this sample encode the same CDR3. V is TRBV2 and J is TRBJ2-7; D gene unclear. V lost 4 bases, J lost 4 bases, and 5 bases lay in between. CDR3 size: 11 residues. Germline CDR1 and CDR2: SNHLY and FYNNEI. The CDR3 here is CASSVAYEQYF. In DNA form, the CDR3 reads TGTGCCAGCAGTGTTGCGTACGAGCAGTACTTC.

The genes are TRBV14 and TRBJ2-5; D ambiguous. Trimming left V 0 bases short and J 4 bases short, with 6 bases between. The CDR3 length is 13 residues. CDR1 and CDR2 from the germline V gene are SGHDN and FVKESK. The CDR3 DNA reads TGTGCCAGCAGCCAAGATAGAGCAGAGACCCAGTACTTC. It specifies CASSQDRAETQYF.

The chain couples TRBV6-5 to TRBJ2-7; 9 bases fit TRBD1. Germline CDR1 MNHEY, CDR2 SVGAGI. Trimming removed 6 bases from V and 2 bases from J; junction bases left unmatched: 8. The CDR3 has 15 residues. CDR3 sequence (DNA): TGTGCCAGCAGCCGGATCCGGGACAGGGCCTACGAGCAGTACTTC. Residues: CASSRIRDRAYEQYF.

The rearrangement joins TRBV25-1 to TRBJ1-2; D call uncertain. Per germline, CDR1 MGHDK and CDR2 SYGVNS. V gave up 0 bases and J gave up 8 bases, with 10 bases separating them. This CDR3 has 13 residues. The CDR3 here is CASSEYGRRGYTF. The CDR3 nucleotides read TGTGCCAGCAGTGAATATGGGCGACGGGGCTACACCTTC.

The chain employs TRBV5-6 and TRBJ1-3; D ambiguous. V was trimmed by 2 bases and J by 3 bases, leaving 9 bases between them. From germline, CDR1 is SGHDT and CDR2 YYEEEE. The CDR3 has 14 residues. CDR3 coding DNA: TGTGCCAGCAGCTTCGCGGGAATTGGAAACACCATATATTTT. It is translated as CASSFAGIGNTIYF.

The V gene is TRBV7-9, the J gene TRBJ1-1; 8 nucleotides line up with TRBD1. Looked up from germline, CDR1 is SEHNR and CDR2 is FQNEAQ (reference sequence). The V gene end was trimmed by 1 base and the J gene end by 3 bases; junction bases not matched to a gene: 7. The CDR3 sequence is 16 residues long. The CDR3 sequence is CASSLVGQGADTEAFF. In DNA, the CDR3 is TGTGCCAGCAGCTTAGTTGGTCAGGGGGCGGACACTGAAGCTTTCTTT.

The chain links TRBV27 to TRBJ2-7; the D gene is possibly TRBD1 (5 bases). This CDR3 comprises 13 residues. Germline V CDR1 and CDR2: MNHEY, SMNVEV (reference sequence). The V end was cut by 7 bases, the J end by 3 bases, with 13 bases between. The CDR3 region is CASMDTQNYEQYF. As DNA, the CDR3 is TGTGCCAGCATGGACACGCAAAACTACGAGCAGTACTTC.

The J gene is TRBJ2-5, the V gene TRBV19; D perhaps matches TRBD2 (6 bases). The CDR3 is 14 residues long. V gave up 5 bases and J gave up 5 bases, with 15 bases separating them. The germline V gene has CDR1 LNHDA and CDR2 SQIVND (reference sequence). Here the CDR3 DNA reads TGTGCCAGTAGTGTGACGGGGGTAGGGGAGACCCAGTACTTC. It translates to CASSVTGVGETQYF.

This clone has a single count. V usage is TRBV5-6 and J usage is TRBJ2-3, with TRBD1 matching over 9 bases. V lost 3 bases to trimming and J lost 2 bases; unmatched junction nucleotides: 7. Germline CDR1 is SGHDT and CDR2 is YYEEEE. This CDR3 contains 16 residues. The CDR3 DNA is TGTGCCAGCAGCTGGGCCCGGGACAGGGCCACAGATACGCAGTATTTT. Protein product: CASSWARDRATDTQYF.

This clone was observed a few times. The chain combines TRBV11-2 with TRBJ1-1; the D is unclear. Trimming cost V 2 bases and J 7 bases, with 14 bases left between them. CDR1 and CDR2 (germline): SGHAT, FQNNGV. CDR3 length equals 14 residues. CDR3 sequence (DNA): TGTGCCAGCAGCTTACGTGGGCAGGCTATTGAAGCTTTCTTT. It is translated as CASSLRGQAIEAFF.

This chain links TRBV19 with TRBJ1-5; D is uncertain. The V end lost 10 bases, the J end lost 2 bases, and 9 bases lay between the germline ends. Germline V gene lookup returns CDR1 LNHDA and CDR2 SQIVND (reference sequence). There are 12 residues in the CDR3. The CDR3 DNA is TGTGCCATCAATTCGGGCAATCAGCCCCAGCATTTT. The encoded protein is CAINSGNQPQHF.

V usage is TRBV9 and J usage is TRBJ2-3, with D uncertain. The germline V and J ends were trimmed by 3 bases and 1 base, with 18 bases remaining between them. CDR3 length equals 17 residues. Germline V gene sequence: CDR1 SGDLS, CDR2 YYNGEE. CDR3 nucleotides: TGTGCCAGCAGCGGAACCGGCGGCCAGCGTGGCACAGATACGCAGTATTTT. It encodes CASSGTGGQRGTDTQYF.

The rearrangement joins TRBV19 to TRBJ2-1; TRBD1 matches at 10 bases. The CDR3 is made up of 15 amino acids. Germline trimming cut 5 bases from V and 8 bases from J; bases unmatched to any gene: 9. Germline V CDR1 and CDR2: LNHDA, SQIVND (reference sequence). The chain's CDR3 is CASSYRQGAKDEQFF. In DNA form, the CDR3 reads TGTGCCAGTAGTTACCGACAGGGGGCTAAAGATGAGCAGTTCTTC.